One T cell receptor (beta chain) is described in this entry. The sample comes from a study of blood T cell repertoires in COVID-19. The wider study: COVID-19 samples from acute and convalescent phases originated in the United States, Italy and Spain. T cells, B-cell-depleted T cells, or PBMCs supplied cDNA or gDNA.

CDR3 length: 15 residues. Unmatched junction bases numbered 7, after V lost 6 bases and J lost 3 bases. CDR1 and CDR2 (germline): MNHNY, SVGAGI (reference sequence). In the authors' workflow: Amplification with reference gene primers provided the estimates of nucleated cell counts. TCRdb's copy holds only in-frame clones and misses some; the assay was immunoSEQ multiplex PCR. That table furnishes V, J and clone size, whereas the DNA furnished D and trimming. The data contain approximately 500,000 clones, roughly nine tenths of them singletons. The clonotype was recovered from a woman aged 45 to 65 with COVID-19, enrolled during active disease. Sequencing was done on a sample of peripheral blood. J is TRBJ2-2 and V is TRBV6-6; TRBD2 matches 7 bases. CDR3 protein: CASSNAGRDTGELFF. Written as DNA, the CDR3 is TGTGCCAGCAGCAACGCAGGGAGGGACACCGGGGAGCTGTTTTTT.